The entry below describes one T cell receptor (beta chain). The length of the CDR3 is 16 residues. Trimming took off 2 bases at V and 0 bases at J, with 10 bases between the two ends. The V gene's germline CDR1 is SGHDN and CDR2 FVKESK. This record belongs to a study of shared clonotypes between healthy human individuals. Across the study: CD8 memory received one plate per donor, CD8 naive two, CD4 memory three and CD4 naive three.

Clones were read by immunoSEQ multiplex PCR, and TCRdb kept only the in-frame ones, dropping some. The data contain some 2,400,000 clones, approximately 94% of them singletons. The chain couples TRBV14 to TRBJ2-2; no clear D gene. The sequence came from a man aged 18 to 30 in good health. Sequencing input: naive CD4+ T cells sorted from blood. Stated subset: CD45RA+ positively selected. The CDR3 DNA sequence: TGTGCCAGCAGCCAACGGCAAGGGACGAACACCGGGGAGCTGTTTTTT. Translating gives CASSQRQGTNTGELFF.